A single sample gave rise to the 2 T cell receptor beta chains below, sequenced in a study of shared clonotypes between healthy human individuals. The protocol was immunoSEQ multiplex PCR, while the TCRdb copy is restricted to in-frame clones and leaves out a portion. The sample has approximately 87,000 clones; around 57% are singletons. The sequencing sample was made of memory CD8+ T cells sorted from blood. The sample's subset: CD45RO+ cells pooled with CCR7-negative TemRA cells. The receptors shown here come from a man in his thirties or forties in good health.

The chain recombines TRBV7-3 with TRBJ2-1, with D uncertain. Deletions cut 5 bases from V and 2 bases from J, with 10 bases between. Germline-derived CDR1 and CDR2 are SGHTA and FQGTGA. This CDR3 comprises 14 residues. The DNA of the CDR3 is TGTGCCAGCAGCCTAGATAGGGCCTACAATGAGCAGTTCTTC. Protein product: CASSLDRAYNEQFF.

A remark on this clone: Other DNA variants within this sample encode the same CDR3. This sequence joins TRBV7-2 and TRBJ2-7; a possible D gene is TRBD1 (6 bases). The V end was cut by 8 bases, the J end by 3 bases, with 14 bases between. Germline CDR1 reads SGHTA; CDR2 reads FQGNSA. The CDR3 runs to 13 residues. The CDR3 DNA follows: TGTGCCAGCGGATCGGACAGATTCTACGAGCAGTACTTC. Amino acids: CASGSDRFYEQYF.